This T cell receptor beta chain was documented in a study of blood T cell repertoires in COVID-19. J was trimmed by 7 bases and V by 5 bases; bases with no gene match: 17. CDR1 is SGHNT, CDR2 YENEEA, per germline. The CDR3 runs 19 residues. Profiling relied on immunoSEQ multiplex PCR, and the TCRdb table lists in-frame clones only, not all of them. The repertoire holds 300,000 to 500,000 clones, around nine tenths seen once, with roughly 0.97% in the top ten. Source material: PBMCs or T cells enriched from blood (not recorded which). The sequence came from a woman in her thirties with acute COVID-19. V and J are TRBV11-3 and TRBJ2-2; 12 bases agree with TRBD1. As DNA, the CDR3 is TGTGCCAGCAGCCCTCGACTCGGCCCGGGACAGGGGGCGATCGGGGAGCTGTTTTTT. Encoded protein: CASSPRLGPGQGAIGELFF. The whole variable domain, remainder taken from reference TRBV11-3 and TRBJ2-2, is EAGVVQSPRYKIIEKKQPVAFWCNPISGHNTLYWYLQNLGQGPELLIRYENEEAVDDSQLPKDRFSAERLKGVDSTLKIQPAELGDSAVYLCASSPRLGPGQGAIGELFFGEGSRLTVL.